These 18 T cell receptor beta chains originate from one sample sequenced in a study of human T cells and chemical hapten exposure. The sample's time point: patch test 3, about 24 weeks after DPC sensitization. Treatment meaning: therapeutic diphenylcyclopropenone sensitization with weekly scalp DPC. TCRdb processed the RACE reads anew with MiXCR; each CDR3 protein has one entry. The sample lists about 190,000 distinct CDR3 sequences, around 25% occurring once. The material was whole blood, obtained in connection with sensitization to the hapten diphenylcyclopropenone (DPC). All receptors derive from a woman aged 40 to 55 with alopecia areata. Some clones in this sample may be carry-over from other donors' samples.

The rearrangement links TRBV6-5 to TRBJ2-3; D gene uncertain. Germline values: CDR1 MNHEY, CDR2 SVGAGI. The CDR3 runs to 15 residues. V was trimmed by 2 bases and J by 2 bases, leaving 11 bases between them. CDR3 nucleotide sequence: TGTGCCAGCAGTTACCAACCAGCCTCCACAGATACGCAGTATTTT. Its translation: CASSYQPASTDTQYF.

The rearrangement joins TRBV7-2 to TRBJ2-3; a weak D match, TRBD2 (5 bases). Germline V CDR1 and CDR2: SGHTA, FQGNSA. The V end was cut by 4 bases, the J end by 4 bases, with 18 bases between. This CDR3 has 16 residues. CDR3 bases: TGTGCCAGCAGCTCTCCGCCGCGGGTGAAGGCAGATACGCAGTATTTT. Amino acid sequence: CASSSPPRVKADTQYF.

CDR3 amino acids: CSARGQGGSGRTLRTQYF. The CDR3 DNA follows: TGCAGTGCTAGAGGCCAGGGGGGTAGCGGGAGGACCTTAAGGACCCAGTACTTC. The chain combines TRBV20-1 with TRBJ2-5; TRBD2 aligns across 10 bases. This CDR3 has 18 residues. Germline V gives CDR1 DFQATT, CDR2 SNEGSKA (reference sequence). With 1 base clipped from V and 7 bases from J, the junction kept 18 bases outside the gene matches.

This clonotype appeared once. J is TRBJ1-1 and V is TRBV6-5; no reliable D call. Deletions cut 0 bases from V and 2 bases from J, with 7 bases between. The germline V gene encodes CDR1 MNHEY and CDR2 SVGAGI. CDR3 length equals 14 residues. The CDR3, as DNA: TGTGCCAGCAGTTACTCGCCGTATAACACTGAAGCTTTCTTT. Encoded protein: CASSYSPYNTEAFF.

The rearrangement uses TRBV24-1 and TRBJ2-3; 9 positions match TRBD1. CDR1 is KGHDR and CDR2 is SFDVKD in the germline V gene. J lost 5 bases, V lost 3 bases, and 5 bases had no gene match. The CDR3 sequence is 15 residues long. CDR3 in amino acids: CATSDTGGVKDTQYF. CDR3 DNA: TGTGCCACCAGTGATACAGGGGGCGTTAAAGATACGCAGTATTTT.

The genes are TRBV6-2 or TRBV6-3 and TRBJ2-2; perhaps TRBD1 as D (6 bases). Germline CDR1 is MNHEY and CDR2 is SVGEGT. The CDR3 extends over 15 amino acids. Trimming left V 5 bases short and J 1 base short, with 11 bases between. The CDR3 loop is CASSTPGQNTGELFF. The DNA of the CDR3 is TGTGCCAGCAGTACTCCGGGACAGAACACCGGGGAGCTGTTTTTT.

This clonotype was recorded a few times. The chain combines TRBV20-1 with TRBJ1-2; TRBD1 might be the D (6 bases). The CDR3 is 13 residues long. V shed 6 bases and J shed 2 bases, with 13 bases lying between them. Per the germline V gene, CDR1 is DFQATT and CDR2 is SNEGSKA (reference sequence). The CDR3 loop is CSAWTALNYGYTF. The CDR3 DNA is TGCAGTGCATGGACAGCTCTCAACTATGGCTACACCTTC.

This clonotype was found a few times. The rearrangement joins TRBV5-1 to TRBJ1-1; no definite D call. Germline loops: CDR1 SGHRS, CDR2 YFSETQ. This CDR3 region has 14 residues. V was clipped by 0 bases and J by 5 bases, with 11 bases between them. The CDR3 DNA follows: TGCGCCAGCAGCTTGGTCCCCGATGGGACTGAAGCTTTCTTT. Translating it yields CASSLVPDGTEAFF.

Ten or more counts support this clonotype. V is TRBV20-1 and J is TRBJ2-1; 7 positions match TRBD1. Germline assignment: CDR1 DFQATT and CDR2 SNEGSKA (reference sequence). The CDR3 has 14 amino acids. The V gene end was trimmed by 4 bases and the J gene end by 6 bases; junction bases not matched to a gene: 9. The chain's CDR3 is CSAKRLGTVNEQFF. Here the CDR3 DNA reads TGCAGTGCTAAAAGGCTCGGGACAGTCAATGAGCAGTTCTTC.

The chain recombines TRBV6-2 or TRBV6-3 with TRBJ2-2, with D perhaps matching TRBD2 (5 bases). This CDR3 spans 13 amino acids. Germline V gives CDR1 MNHEY, CDR2 SVGEGT. V was clipped by 8 bases and J by 0 bases, with 7 bases between them. The CDR3 DNA is TGTGCCAGCGGGAGAACGAACACCGGGGAGCTGTTTTTT. It codes for CASGRTNTGELFF.

The chain couples TRBV5-1 to TRBJ2-1; D is possibly TRBD2 (6 bases). The V end lost 4 bases, the J end lost 6 bases, and 20 bases lay between the germline ends. Germline V lookup: CDR1 SGHRS, CDR2 YFSETQ. The CDR3 sequence is 16 residues long. The CDR3 is CASSPPWKGGTNEQFF. CDR3 coding DNA: TGCGCCAGCAGCCCACCCTGGAAGGGCGGGACCAATGAGCAGTTCTTC.

This clonotype was seen many times. V is TRBV5-8 and J is TRBJ2-1; D may match TRBD1 or TRBD2 (6 bases each). In germline, CDR1 is SGHTS, CDR2 YDEGEE. The V and J ends lost 5 bases and 6 bases respectively, with 15 bases between them. This CDR3 is 14 amino acids long. CDR3 residues: CASRGGRTLNEQFF. The DNA of the CDR3 is TGTGCCAGCAGAGGGGGGAGGACCCTCAATGAGCAGTTCTTC.

This clonotype was recorded many times. This rearrangement joins TRBV20-1 to TRBJ1-2; possible D gene TRBD1, 5 bases. Germline V gene data show CDR1 as DFQATT and CDR2 as SNEGSKA (reference sequence). CDR3 size: 12 residues. The DNA for the CDR3 is TGCAGCGTCAGGGATCCTAACTATGGCTACACCTTC. The encoded protein is CSVRDPNYGYTF.

The V gene is TRBV4-3, the J gene TRBJ1-1, with unresolved D. Trimming removed 4 bases at V and 1 base at J, with 10 bases between. There are 14 residues in the CDR3. CDR1 is LGHNA and CDR2 is YSLEER in the germline V gene. CDR3 in DNA: TGCGCCAGCAGCCTGTCTTCAGGGAACACTGAAGCTTTCTTT. Its translation is CASSLSSGNTEAFF.

This clonotype was observed a few times. The gene calls are TRBV27 and TRBJ2-2; 13 bases align to TRBD2. This CDR3 is built from 19 residues. Germline V gene sequence: CDR1 MNHEY, CDR2 SMNVEV (reference sequence). The J segment lost 5 bases and the V segment lost 6 bases, leaving 15 bases of the junction unmatched. The CDR3 loop is CASRRGIKLTSGGTGELFF. The CDR3 region has the DNA TGTGCCAGCAGGCGAGGGATTAAATTGACTAGCGGGGGGACCGGGGAGCTGTTTTTT.

This clonotype was picked up many times. The rearrangement joins TRBV9 to TRBJ2-7, with D possibly being TRBD2 (5 bases). This CDR3 spans 14 amino acids. Germline V gives CDR1 SGDLS, CDR2 YYNGEE. V was shortened by 2 bases and J by 5 bases, with 14 bases between the two germline ends. Here the CDR3 reads CASSVLATPHEQYF. DNA of the CDR3: TGTGCCAGCAGCGTCCTAGCTACTCCGCACGAGCAGTACTTC.

This clonotype turned up a few times. This rearrangement joins TRBV7-2 to TRBJ2-7; D gene ambiguous. CDR3 length: 15 amino acids. Germline CDR1 reads SGHTA; CDR2 reads FQGNSA. V was shortened by 10 bases and J by 0 bases, with 19 bases between the two germline ends. The CDR3 here is CATRWQVSPSYEQYF. The CDR3, as DNA: TGTGCCACTCGGTGGCAGGTCTCGCCCTCCTACGAGCAGTACTTC.

The chain combines TRBV7-9 with TRBJ2-5; D not resolved. The CDR3 length is 12 residues. CDR1 is SEHNR, CDR2 FQNEAQ, per germline (reference sequence). V gave up 8 bases and J gave up 4 bases, with 11 bases separating them. The DNA of the CDR3 is TGTGCCAGCGGCCTAAACGCAGAGACCCAGTACTTC. It encodes CASGLNAETQYF.